These T cell receptor beta chains were read from a single sample in a study of blood T cell repertoires in COVID-19. Measured with immunoSEQ multiplex PCR; TCRdb has only the in-frame clones, and not every one. The sample shows about 190,000 clones, around 85% of them seen only once. What was sequenced was PBMCs or T cells enriched from blood (not recorded which). These receptors were taken from a woman aged 25 to 39 who had recovered from COVID-19. Each CDR3 is given with its conserved first and last residue. A D gene is named only where the DNA matches it firmly. Clone size is given for some rows only: seen once, a few or many times, or a class if the clone is expanded.

cdr3_length: 17; v_call: TRBV14; d_call: TRBD2; clone_size: -; j_call: TRBJ2-1; cdr3_nt: TGTGCCAGCAGCCAAAAACGGGGGACTAGCCAATACAATGAGCAGTTCTTC; cdr3_aa: CASSQKRGTSQYNEQFF
cdr3_length: 13; v_call: TRBV10-1; d_call: -; clone_size: -; j_call: TRBJ2-3; cdr3_nt: TGCGCCAGCAGGTCGACTATCACAGATACGCAGTATTTT; cdr3_aa: CASRSTITDTQYF
cdr3_length: 18; v_call: TRBV5-1; d_call: TRBD1; clone_size: -; j_call: TRBJ1-2; cdr3_nt: TGCGCCAGCAGCTCCTCTGGGGACAGGGGGCGCGGGGACTATGGCTACACCTTC; cdr3_aa: CASSSSGDRGRGDYGYTF
cdr3_length: 12; v_call: TRBV19; d_call: -; clone_size: -; j_call: TRBJ1-6; cdr3_nt: TGTGCCAGTAGTATCGGGAATTCACCCCTCCACTTT; cdr3_aa: CASSIGNSPLHF
cdr3_length: 14; v_call: TRBV25-1; d_call: TRBD2; clone_size: -; j_call: TRBJ2-7; cdr3_nt: TGTGCCAGCAGTGGGACTAGCGGGATCTACGAGCAGTACTTC; cdr3_aa: CASSGTSGIYEQYF
cdr3_length: 15; v_call: TRBV11-2; d_call: TRBD1; clone_size: once; j_call: TRBJ1-5; cdr3_nt: TGTGCCAGCAGCACCGGGACAGCGAGCAATCAGCCCCAGCATTTT; cdr3_aa: CASSTGTASNQPQHF
cdr3_length: 15; v_call: TRBV7-2; d_call: -; clone_size: -; j_call: TRBJ1-2; cdr3_nt: TGTGCCAGCAGCCCGCTAACAGGTTATAACTATGGCTACACCTTC; cdr3_aa: CASSPLTGYNYGYTF
cdr3_length: 15; v_call: TRBV25-1; d_call: -; clone_size: -; j_call: TRBJ1-4; cdr3_nt: TGTGCCAGCAGTGAACAAGGAGGGGCGGTTGAAAAACTGTTTTTT; cdr3_aa: CASSEQGGAVEKLFF
cdr3_length: 16; v_call: TRBV15; d_call: -; clone_size: -; j_call: TRBJ1-6; cdr3_nt: TGTGCCACCAGCAGAGATGGGCCTCCGGTCGGTTCACCCCTCCACTTT; cdr3_aa: CATSRDGPPVGSPLHF
cdr3_length: 14; v_call: TRBV7-2; d_call: TRBD2; clone_size: -; j_call: TRBJ2-7; cdr3_nt: TGTGCCAGCAGCAAGGGGACTAGCGGATACGAGCAGTACTTC; cdr3_aa: CASSKGTSGYEQYF
cdr3_length: 16; v_call: TRBV28; d_call: TRBD1; clone_size: -; j_call: TRBJ1-2; cdr3_nt: TGTGCCAGCAGTTTAAGGGGGACAGGGGGCAATTATGGCTACACCTTC; cdr3_aa: CASSLRGTGGNYGYTF
cdr3_length: 16; v_call: TRBV11-2; d_call: TRBD1; clone_size: once; j_call: TRBJ1-1; cdr3_nt: TGTGCCAGCAGCCCAGGGACAGCTGTTATGAACACTGAAGCTTTCTTT; cdr3_aa: CASSPGTAVMNTEAFF
cdr3_length: 17; v_call: TRBV15; d_call: -; clone_size: -; j_call: TRBJ2-2; cdr3_nt: TGTGCCACCAGCAGAGATCAGGCGCGGACAGTCGCCGGGGAGCTGTTTTTT; cdr3_aa: CATSRDQARTVAGELFF
cdr3_length: 14; v_call: TRBV29-1; d_call: TRBD1; clone_size: -; j_call: TRBJ1-1; cdr3_nt: TGCAGCGCCCGCCCCGGACAGGGGGCTACTGAAGCTTTCTTT; cdr3_aa: CSARPGQGATEAFF
cdr3_length: 16; v_call: TRBV15; d_call: TRBD1; clone_size: -; j_call: TRBJ1-2; cdr3_nt: TGTGCCACCAGCAGAGAGGGACCGACAGGGGAAGGTGGCTACACCTTC; cdr3_aa: CATSREGPTGEGGYTF
cdr3_length: 15; v_call: TRBV3-1/TRBV3-2; d_call: TRBD2; clone_size: -; j_call: TRBJ2-5; cdr3_nt: TGTGCCAGCAGCCTACGGACTAGCGGAAAAGAGACCCAGTACTTC; cdr3_aa: CASSLRTSGKETQYF
cdr3_length: 15; v_call: TRBV19; d_call: TRBD2; clone_size: -; j_call: TRBJ2-1; cdr3_nt: TGTGCCAGTAGTATAGATCTGGCGGGGGGCGGTGAGCAGTTCTTC; cdr3_aa: CASSIDLAGGGEQFF
cdr3_length: 12; v_call: TRBV6-1; d_call: -; clone_size: -; j_call: TRBJ2-1; cdr3_nt: TGTGCCAGCTCCCCCCTCGTCAATGAGCAGTTCTTC; cdr3_aa: CASSPLVNEQFF
cdr3_length: 13; v_call: TRBV9; d_call: TRBD1; clone_size: -; j_call: TRBJ1-1; cdr3_nt: TGTGCCAGCAGCTCCGGACAGGGCCCCGAAGCTTTCTTT; cdr3_aa: CASSSGQGPEAFF
cdr3_length: 17; v_call: TRBV3-1/TRBV3-2; d_call: TRBD2; clone_size: -; j_call: TRBJ2-4; cdr3_nt: TGTGCCAGCAGCCATCGCGGACTAGCGGGAGCCAAAAACATTCAGTACTTC; cdr3_aa: CASSHRGLAGAKNIQYF
cdr3_length: 15; v_call: TRBV24-1; d_call: TRBD1; clone_size: -; j_call: TRBJ1-5; cdr3_nt: TGTGCCACCAGTGACCCGGGACAGGGAAAGCAGCCCCAGCATTTT; cdr3_aa: CATSDPGQGKQPQHF
cdr3_length: 14; v_call: TRBV6-4; d_call: TRBD2; clone_size: -; j_call: TRBJ2-1; cdr3_nt: TGTGCCAGCGCTAGGACGACCGGGGGGAATGAGCAGTTCTTC; cdr3_aa: CASARTTGGNEQFF
cdr3_length: 17; v_call: TRBV27; d_call: -; clone_size: -; j_call: TRBJ2-1; cdr3_nt: TGTGCCAGCAGTTTAATTACCGGGGTGGGGGGTAATGAAGTGCAGTTCTTC; cdr3_aa: CASSLITGVGGNEVQFF